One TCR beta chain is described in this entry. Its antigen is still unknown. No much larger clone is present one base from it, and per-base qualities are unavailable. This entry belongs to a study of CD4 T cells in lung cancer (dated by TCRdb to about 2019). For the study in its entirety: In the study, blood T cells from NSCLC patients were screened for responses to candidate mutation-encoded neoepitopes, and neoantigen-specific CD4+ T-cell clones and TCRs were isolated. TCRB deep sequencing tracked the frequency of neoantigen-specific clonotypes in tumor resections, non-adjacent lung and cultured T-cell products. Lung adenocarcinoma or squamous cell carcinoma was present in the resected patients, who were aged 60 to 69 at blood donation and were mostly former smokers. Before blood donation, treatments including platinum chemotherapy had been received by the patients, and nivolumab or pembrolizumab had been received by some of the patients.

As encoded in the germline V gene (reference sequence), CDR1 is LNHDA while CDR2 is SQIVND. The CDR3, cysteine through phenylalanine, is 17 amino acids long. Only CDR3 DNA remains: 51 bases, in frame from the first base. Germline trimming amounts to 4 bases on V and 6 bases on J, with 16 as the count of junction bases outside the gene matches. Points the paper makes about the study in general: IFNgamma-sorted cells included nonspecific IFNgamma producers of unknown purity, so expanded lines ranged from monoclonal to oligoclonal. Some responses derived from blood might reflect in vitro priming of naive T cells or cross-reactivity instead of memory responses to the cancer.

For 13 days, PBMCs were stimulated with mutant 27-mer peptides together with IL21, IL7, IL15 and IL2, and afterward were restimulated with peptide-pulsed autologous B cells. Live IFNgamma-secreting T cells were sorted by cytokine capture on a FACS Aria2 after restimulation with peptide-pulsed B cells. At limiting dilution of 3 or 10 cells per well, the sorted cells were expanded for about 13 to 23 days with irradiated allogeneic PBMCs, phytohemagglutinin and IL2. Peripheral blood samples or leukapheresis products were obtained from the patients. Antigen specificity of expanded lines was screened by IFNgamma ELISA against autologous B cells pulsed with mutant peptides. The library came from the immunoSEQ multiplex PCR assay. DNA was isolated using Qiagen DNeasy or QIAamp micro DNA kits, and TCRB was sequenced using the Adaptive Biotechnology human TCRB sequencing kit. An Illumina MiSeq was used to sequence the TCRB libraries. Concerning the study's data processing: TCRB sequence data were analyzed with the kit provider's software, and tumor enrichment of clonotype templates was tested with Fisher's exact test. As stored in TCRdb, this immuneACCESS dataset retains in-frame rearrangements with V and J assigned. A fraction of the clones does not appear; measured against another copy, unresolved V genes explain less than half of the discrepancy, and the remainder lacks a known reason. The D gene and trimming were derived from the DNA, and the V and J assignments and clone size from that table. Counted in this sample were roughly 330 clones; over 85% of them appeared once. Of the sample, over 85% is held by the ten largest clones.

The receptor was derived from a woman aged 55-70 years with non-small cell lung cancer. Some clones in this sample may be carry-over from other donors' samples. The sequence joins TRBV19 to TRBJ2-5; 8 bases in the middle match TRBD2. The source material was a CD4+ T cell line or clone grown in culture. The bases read TGTGCCAGTAGTACCTTGCGCCGGGGGGGAGAAATAAAGACCCAGTACTTC. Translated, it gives CASSTLRRGGEIKTQYF.